This record looks at one T cell receptor (beta chain) sequence and its context. A read error may produce the germline difference seen at one junction end. This sample was included in a study of cytomegalovirus exposure and HLA in healthy donors. Vbeta (60) and Jbeta (13) primers were used in the PCR. Some clones are missing from TCRdb's copy, which holds only in-frame ones; the method was immunoSEQ multiplex PCR. The table lists almost 40,000 clones, with over 3% in the top ten. The length of the CDR3 is 15 residues. CDR1 SSHAT and CDR2 FNYEAQ come from the germline V gene (reference sequence). The sequencing sample was made of PBMCs. The clonotype was recovered from a woman aged 30 to 39 in good health and CMV-seropositive. V is TRBV7-7 and J is TRBJ2-1, with 11 bases aligning to TRBD2. CDR3: CASSSLAGGWDEQFF. CDR3 in DNA: TGTGCTAGCAGCTCCCTAGCGGGGGGATGGGATGAGCAGTTCTTC.